This T cell receptor beta chain was sequenced during a study of Ad26.COV2.S vaccination and SARS-CoV-2 variants. The protocol was immunoSEQ multiplex PCR, while the TCRdb copy is restricted to in-frame clones and leaves out a portion. Of about 680,000 clones listed, roughly nine tenths are singletons. As to this clone: The antigen is unknown.

Study-wide findings and caveats: Measurements of TCR breadth and depth may have given underestimates of the total T cell responses.

Treatment denoted: about 20 received Ad26.COV2.S at low or high dose, single or two shots; a few received placebo; per-sample allocation not given. At day 63 after the first vaccine or placebo injection, samples were drawn. An Ad26 vector was used to express Wuhan-strain SARS-CoV-2 spike as the vaccine. Sequencing was performed on peripheral blood, taken in a trial of Ad26.COV2.S vaccine versus placebo. The receptor's source is a person between 18 and 65 years old who received the Ad26.COV2.S COVID-19 vaccine or a placebo.

CDR3 loop: CASPEQGERAPHSGANVLTF. CDR3 nucleotides: TGTGCCAGCCCTGAACAGGGGGAGAGGGCCCCCCACTCTGGGGCCAACGTCCTGACTTTC. This sequence joins TRBV27 and TRBJ2-6, with 8 nucleotides matching TRBD1. Per the germline V gene, CDR1 is MNHEY and CDR2 is SMNVEV (reference sequence). Trimming cost V 8 bases and J 0 bases; bases outside gene matches: 18. The CDR3 covers 20 residues.